The source of this T cell receptor (beta chain) is a study of T cell changes during pregnancy in multiple sclerosis. Here immunoSEQ multiplex PCR was the method, and the copy in TCRdb shows in-frame clones only, minus some. The data show 90,000 to 150,000 clones, about 94% seen once. V was trimmed by 3 bases and J by 5 bases, leaving 8 bases between them. Germline V lookup: CDR1 LNHDA, CDR2 SQIVND (reference sequence). The CDR3 length is 13 residues. The genes are TRBV19 and TRBJ1-5; D not certain. This material consisted of peripheral blood, taken before pregnancy. The sequence was collected from a female donor with multiple sclerosis, enrolled in a pregnancy study. The CDR3 DNA reads TGTGCCAGTAGTATCAGTCTCGATCAGCCCCAGCATTTT. It encodes CASSISLDQPQHF.